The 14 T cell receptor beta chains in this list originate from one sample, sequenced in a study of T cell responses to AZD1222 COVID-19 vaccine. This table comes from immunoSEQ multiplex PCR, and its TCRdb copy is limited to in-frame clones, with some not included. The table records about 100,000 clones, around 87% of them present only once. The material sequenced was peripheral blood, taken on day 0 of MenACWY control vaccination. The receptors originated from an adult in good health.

The CDR3 protein is CASSTGTGAGANVLTF. The DNA for the CDR3 is TGTGCCAGCAGCACCGGGACAGGGGCTGGGGCCAACGTCCTGACTTTC. This chain links TRBV9 with TRBJ2-6; 10 bases map to TRBD1. This CDR3 comprises 16 residues. V was pared by 4 bases and J by 2 bases, with 3 bases of the junction left unmatched. Germline V gene sequence: CDR1 SGDLS, CDR2 YYNGEE. The full variable domain, rest sourced from reference TRBV9 and TRBJ2-6, is DSGVTQTPKHLITATGQRVTLRCSPRSGDLSVYWYQQSLDQGLQFLIQYYNGEERAKGNILERFSAQQFPDLHSELNLSSLELGDSALYFCASSTGTGAGANVLTFGAGSRLTVL.

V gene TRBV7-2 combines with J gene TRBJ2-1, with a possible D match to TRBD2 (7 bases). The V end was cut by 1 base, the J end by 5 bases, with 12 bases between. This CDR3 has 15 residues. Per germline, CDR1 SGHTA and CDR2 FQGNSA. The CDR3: CASSLVGGLNNEQFF. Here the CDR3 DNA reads TGTGCCAGCAGCTTAGTCGGGGGGCTCAACAATGAGCAGTTCTTC. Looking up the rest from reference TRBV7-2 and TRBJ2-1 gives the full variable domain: GAGVSQSPSNKVTEKGKDVELRCDPISGHTALYWYRQSLGQGLEFLIYFQGNSAPDKSGLPSDRFSAERTGGSVSTLTIQRTQQEDSAVYLCASSLVGGLNNEQFFGPGTRLTVL.

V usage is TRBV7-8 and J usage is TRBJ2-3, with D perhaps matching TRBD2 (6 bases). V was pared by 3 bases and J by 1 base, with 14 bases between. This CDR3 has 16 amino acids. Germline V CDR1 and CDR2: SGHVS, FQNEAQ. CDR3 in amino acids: CASSFSAGRGTDTQYF. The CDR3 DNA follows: TGTGCCAGCAGCTTCTCGGCGGGGAGAGGCACAGATACGCAGTATTTT.

CDR3 nucleotide sequence: TGCGCCAGCAGCTTGTTCACAGGGGGCTCCTACGAGCAGTACTTC. Its protein product is CASSLFTGGSYEQYF. J is TRBJ2-7 and V is TRBV5-1; 8 nucleotides match TRBD1. Germline V lookup: CDR1 SGHRS, CDR2 YFSETQ. V lost 1 base, J lost 0 bases, and 3 bases stayed unmatched. This CDR3 comprises 15 residues.

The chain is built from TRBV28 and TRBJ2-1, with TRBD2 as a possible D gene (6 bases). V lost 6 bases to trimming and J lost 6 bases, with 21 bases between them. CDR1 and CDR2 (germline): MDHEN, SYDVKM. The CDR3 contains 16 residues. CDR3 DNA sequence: TGTGCCAGCAGGACTTTCGGGCGGGGCGGCCTCAATGAGCAGTTCTTC. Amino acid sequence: CASRTFGRGGLNEQFF. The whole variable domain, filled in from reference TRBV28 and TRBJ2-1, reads DVKVTQSSRYLVKRTGEKVFLECVQDMDHENMFWYRQDPGLGLRLIYFSYDVKMKEKGDIPEGYSVSREKKERFSLILESASTNQTSMYLCASRTFGRGGLNEQFFGPGTRLTVL.

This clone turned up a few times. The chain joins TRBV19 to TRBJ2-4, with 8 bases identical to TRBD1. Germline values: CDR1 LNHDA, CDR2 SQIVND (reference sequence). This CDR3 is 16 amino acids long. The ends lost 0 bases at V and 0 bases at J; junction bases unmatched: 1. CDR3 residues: CASSIDRGQAKNIQYF. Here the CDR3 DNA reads TGTGCCAGTAGTATAGACAGGGGGCAAGCCAAAAACATTCAGTACTTC. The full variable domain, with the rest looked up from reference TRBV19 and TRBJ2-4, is DGGITQSPKYLFRKEGQNVTLSCEQNLNHDAMYWYRQDPGQGLRLIYYSQIVNDFQKGDIAEGYSVSREKKESFPLTVTSAQKNPTAFYLCASSIDRGQAKNIQYFGAGTRLSVL.

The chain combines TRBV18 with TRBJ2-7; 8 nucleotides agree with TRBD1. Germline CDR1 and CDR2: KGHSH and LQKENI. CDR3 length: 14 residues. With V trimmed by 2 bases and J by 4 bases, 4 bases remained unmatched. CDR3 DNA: TGTGCCAGCTCACCAGTGGGACAGGCGTACGAGCAGTACTTC. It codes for CASSPVGQAYEQYF.

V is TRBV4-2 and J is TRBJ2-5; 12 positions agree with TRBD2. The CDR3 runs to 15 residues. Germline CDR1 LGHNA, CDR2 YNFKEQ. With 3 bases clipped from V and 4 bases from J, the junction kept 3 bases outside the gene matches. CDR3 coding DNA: TGTGCCAGCAGCCAGACTAGCGGGGGCGCAGAGACCCAGTACTTC. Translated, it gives CASSQTSGGAETQYF.

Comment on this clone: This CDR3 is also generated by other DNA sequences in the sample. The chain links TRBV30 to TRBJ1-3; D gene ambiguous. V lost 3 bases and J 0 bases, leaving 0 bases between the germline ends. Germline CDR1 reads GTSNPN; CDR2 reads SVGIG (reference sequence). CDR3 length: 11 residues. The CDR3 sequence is CAWSSGNTIYF. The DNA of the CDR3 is TGTGCCTGGAGCTCTGGAAACACCATATATTTT.

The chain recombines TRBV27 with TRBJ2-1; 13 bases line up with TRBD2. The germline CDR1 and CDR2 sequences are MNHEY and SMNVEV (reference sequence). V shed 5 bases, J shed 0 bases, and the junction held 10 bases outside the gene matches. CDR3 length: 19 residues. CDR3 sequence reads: CASSKYRGTSGASYNEQFF. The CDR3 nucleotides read TGTGCCAGCAGTAAATATCGAGGGACTAGCGGGGCCTCCTACAATGAGCAGTTCTTC.

The DNA for the CDR3 is TGTGCCAGCAGCTTAGTCGGGGGTGTGGGGGATACGCAGTATTTT. Translating gives CASSLVGGVGDTQYF. The chain uses TRBV7-2 and TRBJ2-3; tentative D call: TRBD2 (6 bases). Germline CDR1 and CDR2: SGHTA and FQGNSA. With 1 base removed from V and 6 bases from J, the gap between germline ends came to 14 bases. This CDR3 region has 15 residues. The variable domain in full, completed from reference TRBV7-2 and TRBJ2-3, reads GAGVSQSPSNKVTEKGKDVELRCDPISGHTALYWYRQSLGQGLEFLIYFQGNSAPDKSGLPSDRFSAERTGGSVSTLTIQRTQQEDSAVYLCASSLVGGVGDTQYFGPGTRLTVL.

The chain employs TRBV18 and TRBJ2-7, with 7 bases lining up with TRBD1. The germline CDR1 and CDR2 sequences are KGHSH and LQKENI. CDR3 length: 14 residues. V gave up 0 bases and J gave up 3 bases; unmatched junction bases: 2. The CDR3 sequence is CASSPPSGGYEQYF. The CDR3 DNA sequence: TGTGCCAGCTCACCACCGTCAGGGGGCTACGAGCAGTACTTC.

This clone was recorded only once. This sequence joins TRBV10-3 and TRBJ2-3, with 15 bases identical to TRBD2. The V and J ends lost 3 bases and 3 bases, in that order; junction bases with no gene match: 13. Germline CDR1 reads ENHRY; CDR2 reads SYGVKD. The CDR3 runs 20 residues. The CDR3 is CAISENPPGLAGGGTDTQYF. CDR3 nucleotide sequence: TGTGCCATCAGTGAAAACCCACCGGGACTAGCGGGAGGAGGGACAGATACGCAGTATTTT.

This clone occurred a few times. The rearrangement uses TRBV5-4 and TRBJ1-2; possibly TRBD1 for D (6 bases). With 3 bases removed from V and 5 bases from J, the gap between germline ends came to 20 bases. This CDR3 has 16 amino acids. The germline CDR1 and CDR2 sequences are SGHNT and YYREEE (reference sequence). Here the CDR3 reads CASSSWRQGTEYGYTF. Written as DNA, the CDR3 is TGTGCCAGCAGCTCTTGGCGCCAGGGGACTGAGTATGGCTACACCTTC.